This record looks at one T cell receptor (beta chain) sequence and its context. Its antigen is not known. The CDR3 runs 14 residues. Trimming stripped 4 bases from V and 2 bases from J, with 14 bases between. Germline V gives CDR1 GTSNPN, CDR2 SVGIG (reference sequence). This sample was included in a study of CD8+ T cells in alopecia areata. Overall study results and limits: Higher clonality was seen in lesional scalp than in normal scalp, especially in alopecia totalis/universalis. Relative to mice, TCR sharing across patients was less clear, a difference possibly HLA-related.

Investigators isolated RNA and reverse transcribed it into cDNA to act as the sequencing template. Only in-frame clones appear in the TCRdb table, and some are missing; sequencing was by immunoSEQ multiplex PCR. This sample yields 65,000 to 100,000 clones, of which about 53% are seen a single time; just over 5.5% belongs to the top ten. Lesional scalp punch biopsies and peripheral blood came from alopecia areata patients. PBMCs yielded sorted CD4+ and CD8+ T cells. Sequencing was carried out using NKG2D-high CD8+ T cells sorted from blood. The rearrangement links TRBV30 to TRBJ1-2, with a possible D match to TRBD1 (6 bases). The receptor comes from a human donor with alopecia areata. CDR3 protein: CAWMRDRRNYGYTF. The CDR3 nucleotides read TGTGCCTGGATGCGTGACAGGAGAAACTATGGCTACACCTTC.